The present T cell receptor beta chain was sequenced within a study of tumor-infiltrating lymphocytes in oesophageal squamous cell carcinoma. TCRdb independently ran MiXCR on the PCR reads; one entry per CDR3 protein. The profile shows around 15,000 distinct CDR3 sequences, about 54% of them singletons. The table lists this clonotype with many counts. Germline loops: CDR1 SGHRS, CDR2 YFSETQ. The CDR3 has 15 amino acids. With 3 bases clipped from V and 8 bases from J, the junction kept 8 bases outside the gene matches. The TCR sequence derives from a female donor with esophageal squamous cell carcinoma. Sequencing was performed on esophageal tumor tissue. The chain carries TRBV5-1 and TRBJ1-4; 9 bases map to TRBD1. The CDR3: CASSWNTGGAEKLFF. The CDR3 DNA follows: TGCGCCAGCAGCTGGAATACAGGGGGCGCCGAAAAACTGTTTTTT.